This T cell receptor (beta chain) was profiled in a study of metastatic and nonmetastatic thyroid tumors. Study-wide background: A comparison of repertoires was made across blood and tumor or nodule tissue from malignant and benign thyroid patients. Study-wide results and limits: Significantly higher TCR beta diversity was reportedly seen in malignant thyroid tumors than benign nodules, in blood and tumor.

As processed by the authors: The study built a papillary thyroid cancer distant-metastasis classifier from CDR3 differences across clinicopathological groups. TCRdb reprocessed the PCR reads using MiXCR. The V and J calls follow TCRdb's processing rather than the paper's. Among 21,000 or so clones listed, 15% to 19% were seen once. Trimming stripped 3 bases from V and 3 bases from J, with 9 bases between. Looked up from germline, CDR1 is LGHNA and CDR2 is YSLEER. This CDR3 region has 13 residues. Patients were all untreated before their thyroid surgery. This clone has a count of ten or more. Antigen unknown.

The sample was blood. The clonotype originates from a female donor with papillary thyroid cancer or a benign thyroid nodule (not recorded which). Some clones in this sample may be carry-over from other donors' samples. The V call is TRBV4-3, the J call TRBJ2-7; possible D gene TRBD1, 5 bases. The CDR3 DNA is TGCGCCAGCAGCCAGCAGACAGACTACGAGCAGTACTTC. The encoded protein is CASSQQTDYEQYF.